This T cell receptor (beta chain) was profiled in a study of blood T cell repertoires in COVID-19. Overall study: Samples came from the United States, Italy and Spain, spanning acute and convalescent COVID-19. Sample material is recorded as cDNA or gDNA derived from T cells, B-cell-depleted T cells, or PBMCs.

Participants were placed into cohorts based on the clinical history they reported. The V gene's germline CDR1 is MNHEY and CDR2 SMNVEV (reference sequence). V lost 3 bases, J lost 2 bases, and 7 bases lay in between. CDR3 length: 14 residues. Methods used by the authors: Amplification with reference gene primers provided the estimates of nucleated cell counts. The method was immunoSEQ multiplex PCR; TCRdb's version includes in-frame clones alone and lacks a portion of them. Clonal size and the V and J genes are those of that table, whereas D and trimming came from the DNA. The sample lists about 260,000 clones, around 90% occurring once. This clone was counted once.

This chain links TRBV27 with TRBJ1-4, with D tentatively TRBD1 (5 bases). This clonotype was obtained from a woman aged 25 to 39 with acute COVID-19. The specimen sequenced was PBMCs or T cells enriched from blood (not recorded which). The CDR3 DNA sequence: TGTGCCAGCAGTTTGACAGTGACTAATGAAAAACTGTTTTTT. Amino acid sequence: CASSLTVTNEKLFF.